Shown below are 5 T cell receptor beta chains from a single sample sequenced in a study of T cell responses to AZD1222 COVID-19 vaccine. This table comes from immunoSEQ multiplex PCR, and its TCRdb copy is limited to in-frame clones, with some not included. The data hold approximately 190,000 clones, with almost 95% observed a single time. The sequencing used peripheral blood, collected on day 0 of AZD1222 vaccination. The source is an adult in good health.

The J gene is TRBJ1-1, the V gene TRBV14; the D is unclear. The V and J ends lost 7 bases and 2 bases respectively, with 2 bases between them. Germline CDR1 SGHDN, CDR2 FVKESK. The CDR3 is 10 amino acids. CDR3 in amino acids: CASKNTEAFF. CDR3 nucleotide sequence: TGTGCCAGCAAAAACACTGAAGCTTTCTTT.

The chain links TRBV24-1 to TRBJ2-4, with D uncertain. Trimming removed 5 bases at V and 14 bases at J, with 18 bases between. Germline V gene sequence: CDR1 KGHDR, CDR2 SFDVKD. CDR3 length equals 13 residues. CDR3 amino acids: CATSGRTDGNKYF. CDR3 DNA: TGTGCCACCAGTGGGCGAACGGACGGAAACAAGTACTTC.

The chain has TRBV2 and TRBJ1-1, with a possible D match to TRBD1 (6 bases). Germline CDR1 SNHLY, CDR2 FYNNEI. CDR3 size: 15 residues. V lost 6 bases to trimming and J lost 0 bases, with 14 bases between them. The CDR3 DNA sequence: TGTGCCAGCAGGAGGGGGGAGTACCTGAACACTGAAGCTTTCTTT. Residues: CASRRGEYLNTEAFF.

The chain links TRBV3-1 (or the pseudogene TRBV3-2) to TRBJ1-6; D unclear. The CDR3 is made up of 14 amino acids. Trimming cost V 6 bases and J 1 base, with 7 bases left between them. Germline loops: CDR1 LGHDT, CDR2 YNNKEL (reference sequence). The CDR3 region is CASRTISYNSPLHF. Here the CDR3 DNA reads TGTGCCAGCAGGACTATATCCTATAATTCACCCCTCCACTTT.

This clone was observed once. V gene TRBV5-4 combines with J gene TRBJ2-2, with 11 bases aligning to TRBD1. V shed 5 bases and J 4 bases; nucleotides not matched to a gene: 7. The germline gives CDR1 SGHNT, CDR2 YYREEE (reference sequence). The CDR3 has 16 residues. CDR3 sequence (DNA): TGTGCCAGCAGGCCCGGGACAGGGGGTCCCACCGGGGAGCTGTTTTTT. Translated, it gives CASRPGTGGPTGELFF.